This T cell receptor beta chain was found in a study of T cells in Graves' hyperthyroidism and ophthalmopathy. This CDR3 comprises 13 residues. Per germline, CDR1 DFQATT and CDR2 SNEGSKA (reference sequence). V lost 6 bases, J lost 5 bases, and 9 bases stayed unmatched. The hyperthyroidism patients had all been newly diagnosed, and their disease duration was under 2 months. Their ages ranged from 18 to 65 years. TCR beta CDR3 regions were amplified from RNA transcripts. The primer set for the first-round RT-PCR of the TCR CDR3 was HTBI. TCRdb reprocessed the multiplex PCR reads via MiXCR and lists one record per CDR3 protein. The data contain about 580,000 distinct CDR3 sequences, around 46% of them singletons.

Specimen: peripheral blood or thyroid tissue (not recorded which). The clonotype was recovered from a woman younger than 30 with Graves' hyperthyroidism. V gene TRBV20-1 combines with J gene TRBJ1-2; 7 nucleotides agree with TRBD1. This CDR3 is CSASTTGYYGYTF. CDR3 sequence (DNA): TGCAGTGCCAGCACGACAGGGTATTATGGCTACACCTTC.